A selection of T cell receptor beta chains follows, all from one sample in a study of human T cells and chemical hapten exposure. TCRdb itself ran the RACE reads through MiXCR, one entry per CDR3 protein. This table has some 99,000 distinct CDR3 sequences, roughly 9% appearing once. This specimen consisted of whole blood, obtained in connection with sensitization to the hapten diphenylcyclopropenone (DPC). The receptor set was obtained from a woman aged 40 to 55 with alopecia areata. Some clones in this sample may be carry-over from other donors' samples. Both conserved end residues are part of each CDR3. D genes are given only for firm matches. Where a row states a size, it is once, few, many or the class of an expanded clone; other rows omit it.

V	length	J	D	size	CDR3	DNA
TRBV20-1	12	TRBJ2-5	TRBD1	many	CSAFTGEETQYF	TGCAGTGCTTTTACAGGGGAAGAGACCCAGTACTTC
TRBV11-2	15	TRBJ2-1	NA	NA	CASSLAGGNYNEQFF	TGTGCCAGCAGCTTAGCGGGGGGCAACTACAATGAGCAGTTCTTC
TRBV20-1	12	TRBJ1-1	NA	many	CSARGRDTEAFF	TGCAGTGCTAGAGGCAGGGACACTGAAGCTTTCTTT
TRBV25-1	16	TRBJ1-3	NA	many	CASSESAPDSGNTIYF	TGTGCCAGCAGTGAATCAGCCCCGGACTCAGGAAACACCATATATTTT
TRBV19	13	TRBJ1-1	NA	few	CASSIVLNTEAFF	TGTGCCAGTAGTATAGTGCTGAACACTGAAGCTTTCTTT
TRBV29-1	12	TRBJ2-5	NA	few	CSALRSGETQYF	TGCAGCGCCCTCCGGTCTGGGGAGACCCAGTACTTC
TRBV27	15	TRBJ2-3	TRBD1	few	CASSLRDRATDTQYF	TGTGCCAGCAGTCTAAGGGACAGGGCCACCGATACGCAGTATTTT
TRBV18	14	TRBJ1-5	NA	few	CASSRTGYGQPQHF	TGTGCCAGCTCGCGCACAGGGTATGGCCAGCCCCAGCATTTT
TRBV12-3/TRBV12-4	17	TRBJ1-5	NA	NA	CASSFAGGAISNQPQHF	TGTGCCAGCAGTTTCGCGGGGGGGGCCATAAGCAATCAGCCCCAGCATTTT
TRBV6-2/TRBV6-3	14	TRBJ1-5	NA	NA	CASSQDRTNQPQHF	TGTGCCAGCAGTCAAGACAGGACCAATCAGCCCCAGCATTTT
TRBV18	13	TRBJ1-1	NA	many	CASSPTINTEAFF	TGTGCCAGCTCACCAACGATTAACACTGAAGCTTTCTTT
TRBV28	12	TRBJ1-4	NA	NA	CASRERYEKLFF	TGTGCCAGCAGGGAGAGATACGAAAAACTGTTTTTT
TRBV6-5	15	TRBJ2-7	NA	many	CASRAGQAGWGEQYF	TGTGCCAGCAGAGCTGGACAGGCGGGATGGGGCGAGCAGTACTTC
TRBV13	19	TRBJ2-7	NA	NA	CASSLLTPGPTLLSYEQYF	TGTGCCAGCAGCCTCCTGACCCCGGGACCAACTCTCCTCTCCTACGAGCAGTACTTC
TRBV5-1	14	TRBJ1-1	NA	NA	CASSLPKVNTEAFF	TGCGCCAGCAGCTTGCCGAAAGTCAACACTGAAGCTTTCTTT
TRBV5-4	15	TRBJ1-6	NA	many	CASSLSRSSNSPLHF	TGTGCCAGCAGCTTGTCGCGGAGTTCTAATTCACCCCTCCACTTT
TRBV4-1	17	TRBJ2-7	NA	few	CASSLVPGGAVSYEQYF	TGCGCCAGCAGCCTTGTCCCTGGCGGGGCCGTCTCCTACGAGCAGTACTTC
TRBV10-1	13	TRBJ2-1	NA	few	CATSGDSYNEQFF	TGCGCCACCAGCGGGGACAGCTACAATGAGCAGTTCTTC
TRBV28	16	TRBJ2-5	TRBD2	many	CASSLPRGGRVETQYF	TGTGCCAGCAGTTTACCCCGGGGGGGGCGTGTAGAGACCCAGTACTTC
TRBV20-1	17	TRBJ1-4	TRBD1	once	CSATYRTGQSTNEKLFF	TGCAGTGCTACCTACCGGACAGGGCAGTCTACTAATGAAAAACTGTTTTTT
TRBV5-1	15	TRBJ2-5	NA	many	CASSYSGMIQETQYF	TGCGCCAGCAGCTACTCTGGGATGATACAAGAGACCCAGTACTTC
TRBV10-2	11	TRBJ2-7	TRBD1	many	CASRTGGEQYF	TGCGCCAGCAGAACAGGGGGCGAGCAGTACTTC
TRBV27	14	TRBJ1-3	NA	few	CASSFSGSGNTIYF	TGTGCCAGCAGTTTCTCAGGGTCAGGAAACACCATATATTTT
TRBV12-3/TRBV12-4	15	TRBJ1-5	TRBD1	NA	CASSQTGDGNQPQHF	TGTGCCAGCAGCCAGACAGGGGATGGCAATCAGCCCCAGCATTTT
TRBV11-2	13	TRBJ1-1	NA	many	CASSLEPQGQAFF	TGTGCCAGCAGCTTAGAGCCTCAGGGCCAAGCTTTCTTT
TRBV6-2/TRBV6-3	13	TRBJ1-1	NA	NA	CASSYSWNTEAFF	TGTGCCAGCAGTTACTCATGGAACACTGAAGCTTTCTTT
TRBV10-3	14	TRBJ2-5	NA	NA	CAYAETNYQETQYF	TGTGCCTACGCCGAGACTAATTATCAAGAGACCCAGTACTTC
TRBV11-2	14	TRBJ2-1	NA	NA	CASRIVGELDEQFF	TGTGCCAGCAGGATAGTCGGGGAATTAGATGAGCAGTTCTTC
TRBV12-3/TRBV12-4	12	TRBJ2-1	TRBD2	few	CASHPGGPEQFF	TGTGCCAGCCATCCGGGGGGTCCCGAGCAGTTCTTC
TRBV29-1	14	TRBJ2-2	NA	NA	CSVESGDLAGELFF	TGCAGCGTTGAAAGTGGGGACTTGGCCGGGGAGCTGTTTTTT
TRBV18	12	TRBJ2-7	NA	NA	CASLPSGYEQYF	TGTGCCAGCTTACCTTCCGGCTACGAGCAGTACTTC
TRBV29-1	15	TRBJ2-7	TRBD1	few	CSVIPVQGAFYEQYF	TGCAGCGTGATCCCTGTACAGGGGGCTTTCTACGAGCAGTACTTC
TRBV5-1	15	TRBJ1-1	TRBD1	many	CASSLVGTANTEAFF	TGCGCCAGCAGCTTGGTTGGGACAGCGAACACTGAAGCTTTCTTT
TRBV29-1	11	TRBJ2-5	NA	NA	CSVAAGETQYF	TGCAGCGTTGCGGCAGGAGAGACCCAGTACTTC
TRBV14	13	TRBJ2-5	NA	many	CASSRGAEETQYF	TGTGCCAGCAGCCGAGGGGCTGAAGAGACCCAGTACTTC
TRBV7-2	16	TRBJ1-6	NA	many	CAAAGRGPFSNSPLHF	TGTGCCGCCGCTGGGCGGGGCCCCTTCTCTAATTCACCCCTCCACTTT
TRBV18	14	TRBJ1-2	NA	few	CASSPTEGVYGYTF	TGTGCCAGCTCACCAACGGAGGGTGTCTATGGCTACACCTTC
TRBV12-3/TRBV12-4	14	TRBJ2-1	TRBD2	many	CASIPGGGVDEQFF	TGTGCCAGCATTCCCGGGGGGGGCGTCGATGAGCAGTTCTTC
TRBV7-2	17	TRBJ2-2	TRBD1	few	CASSPRQGGPNTGELFF	TGTGCCAGCAGCCCCAGACAGGGCGGTCCGAACACCGGGGAGCTGTTTTTT
TRBV6-2/TRBV6-3	14	TRBJ2-1	NA	NA	CASSYGAGWDEQFF	TGTGCCAGCAGTTACGGTGCAGGGTGGGATGAGCAGTTCTTC
TRBV7-2	16	TRBJ1-6	TRBD1	many	CASSSDRVVGNSPLHF	TGTGCCAGCAGCTCCGACAGGGTGGTTGGGAATTCACCCCTCCACTTT
TRBV4-1	15	TRBJ1-1	TRBD1	many	CASSQWDRGNTEAFF	TGCGCCAGCAGCCAATGGGACAGGGGCAACACTGAAGCTTTCTTT
TRBV12-3/TRBV12-4	13	TRBJ1-1	NA	NA	CASSFPGNTEAFF	TGTGCCAGCAGTTTCCCCGGGAACACTGAAGCTTTCTTT
TRBV6-1	15	TRBJ2-7	TRBD1	medium-sized	CASSETGTGFYEQYF	TGTGCCAGCAGTGAAACCGGGACAGGGTTCTACGAGCAGTACTTC
TRBV6-5	17	TRBJ2-3	TRBD2	many	CASSYSWASGGTDTQYF	TGTGCCAGCAGTTACTCCTGGGCTAGCGGGGGCACAGATACGCAGTATTTT
TRBV7-9	21	TRBJ2-3	TRBD1	NA	CASSLRPGTGATPSSTDTQYF	TGTGCCAGCAGCCTCCGTCCCGGGACAGGGGCCACCCCGTCTAGCACAGATACGCAGTATTTT
TRBV5-1	13	TRBJ1-1	NA	NA	CASSLYPNTEAFF	TGCGCCAGCAGCTTGTACCCGAACACTGAAGCTTTCTTT
TRBV13	14	TRBJ1-2	NA	many	CASSLGLGNYGYTF	TGTGCCAGCAGCTTAGGATTGGGGAACTATGGCTACACCTTC
TRBV20-1	15	TRBJ2-1	NA	NA	CSARAPLSSYNEQFF	TGCAGTGCTAGGGCCCCCCTGAGCTCCTACAATGAGCAGTTCTTC
TRBV7-6	16	TRBJ1-6	NA	many	CASSLAEGIYNSPLHF	TGTGCCAGCAGCTTAGCCGAGGGAATCTATAATTCACCCCTCCACTTT
TRBV18	15	TRBJ2-7	TRBD1	many	CASSPGQAASYEQYF	TGTGCCAGCTCTCCCGGACAGGCGGCCTCCTACGAGCAGTACTTC
TRBV6-2/TRBV6-3	16	TRBJ1-5	NA	few	CASSYSSRGRNQPQHF	TGTGCCAGCAGTTACTCGAGTCGGGGCCGCAATCAGCCCCAGCATTTT
TRBV19	18	TRBJ1-5	NA	many	CASSTPLATTGYNQPQHF	TGTGCCAGTAGTACCCCCTTAGCTACTACAGGGTACAATCAGCCCCAGCATTTT
TRBV5-1	16	TRBJ2-5	TRBD2	many	CASSLVLAGAEETQYF	TGCGCCAGCAGCTTGGTACTAGCGGGGGCGGAAGAGACCCAGTACTTC
TRBV7-2	14	TRBJ1-4	NA	many	CASTQTTPREKLFF	TGTGCCAGCACCCAGACTACTCCCAGGGAAAAACTGTTTTTT
TRBV7-9	14	TRBJ1-2	NA	NA	CASSFGTTNYGYTF	TGTGCCAGCAGCTTCGGCACTACCAACTATGGCTACACCTTC
TRBV29-1	11	TRBJ2-5	NA	NA	CSGAHQETQYF	TGCAGCGGAGCCCATCAAGAGACCCAGTACTTC